These T cell receptor beta chains were read from a single sample in a study of resident and recirculating memory T cells in vitiligo. Clones were sequenced by immunoSEQ multiplex PCR, and TCRdb holds only the in-frame ones, with some missing. This table has more than 65,000 clones, just over 90% appearing once. Sequencing used blood. The receptors come from a male donor with vitiligo. Each CDR3 is given with its conserved first and last residue. Fields, in order: clone size, D gene, V gene, J gene, CDR3 DNA, CDR3 protein. The D gene is left open where the match is weak. Size is stated for part of the rows, as once, few or many counts, or as a class when the clone is expanded.

clone size: -; D gene: TRBD2; V gene: TRBV7-3; J gene: TRBJ2-3; CDR3 DNA: TGTGCCAGCAGCACTAATGGGGGGGAGACAGATACGCAGTATTTT; CDR3 protein: CASSTNGGETDTQYF
clone size: -; D gene: -; V gene: TRBV2; J gene: TRBJ1-5; CDR3 DNA: TGTGCCTGCACGGAGGAGAAGGGCAATCAGCCCCAGCATTTT; CDR3 protein: CACTEEKGNQPQHF
clone size: -; D gene: TRBD1; V gene: TRBV19; J gene: TRBJ2-7; CDR3 DNA: TGTGCCAGTAGTATGAACAGGGGGCCCACGGGCGAGCAGTACTTC; CDR3 protein: CASSMNRGPTGEQYF
clone size: -; D gene: -; V gene: TRBV28; J gene: TRBJ1-2; CDR3 DNA: TGTGCCAGCAGGGCCGACGGGAACTATGGCTACACCTTC; CDR3 protein: CASRADGNYGYTF
clone size: -; D gene: TRBD1; V gene: TRBV7-3; J gene: TRBJ2-1; CDR3 DNA: TGTGCCAGCAGCTTCCTGGGGACAGGGGGCAATGAGCAGTTCTTC; CDR3 protein: CASSFLGTGGNEQFF
clone size: -; D gene: -; V gene: TRBV5-1; J gene: TRBJ1-1; CDR3 DNA: TGCGCCAGCAGCTTGGTCTGGGGGGAGGGCACTGAAGCTTTCTTT; CDR3 protein: CASSLVWGEGTEAFF
clone size: -; D gene: TRBD1; V gene: TRBV5-1; J gene: TRBJ1-1; CDR3 DNA: TGCGCCAGCAGCTTGAGGGGGCAGAAAATGAACACTGAAGCTTTCTTT; CDR3 protein: CASSLRGQKMNTEAFF
clone size: -; D gene: -; V gene: TRBV2; J gene: TRBJ1-5; CDR3 DNA: TGTGCCAGCAGTGAAGGCGGGGCGTCGATTCGCAATCAGCCCCAGCATTTT; CDR3 protein: CASSEGGASIRNQPQHF
clone size: few; D gene: TRBD1; V gene: TRBV9; J gene: TRBJ1-6; CDR3 DNA: TGTGCCAGCAGCGTAACGACAGGGGGCCGTTCACCCCTCCACTTT; CDR3 protein: CASSVTTGGRSPLHF
clone size: once; D gene: TRBD1; V gene: TRBV9; J gene: TRBJ2-3; CDR3 DNA: TGTGCCAGCAGCGTCCGGGACAGGGTCACAGATACGCAGTATTTT; CDR3 protein: CASSVRDRVTDTQYF
clone size: -; D gene: -; V gene: TRBV18; J gene: TRBJ1-4; CDR3 DNA: TGTGCCAGCTCACGGGAGAGTGAAGAACCAAAACTGTTTTTT; CDR3 protein: CASSRESEEPKLFF
clone size: -; D gene: -; V gene: TRBV5-6; J gene: TRBJ2-7; CDR3 DNA: TGTGCCAGCAGCTTGGATCAGGGGTTGATGGTCCACGAGCAGTACTTC; CDR3 protein: CASSLDQGLMVHEQYF
clone size: -; D gene: -; V gene: TRBV15; J gene: TRBJ2-7; CDR3 DNA: TGTGCCACCAGCAGTTTACCGGGTCTAACAACGTACGAGCAGTACTTC; CDR3 protein: CATSSLPGLTTYEQYF
clone size: -; D gene: TRBD2; V gene: TRBV4-3; J gene: TRBJ2-7; CDR3 DNA: TGCGCCAGCAGCCATCCCACCTCCGCGGGGGGGCGCACCTACGAGCAGTACTTC; CDR3 protein: CASSHPTSAGGRTYEQYF
clone size: -; D gene: -; V gene: TRBV2; J gene: TRBJ1-2; CDR3 DNA: TGTGCCAGCAGTGAGTCAGGGTACTATGGCTACACCTTC; CDR3 protein: CASSESGYYGYTF